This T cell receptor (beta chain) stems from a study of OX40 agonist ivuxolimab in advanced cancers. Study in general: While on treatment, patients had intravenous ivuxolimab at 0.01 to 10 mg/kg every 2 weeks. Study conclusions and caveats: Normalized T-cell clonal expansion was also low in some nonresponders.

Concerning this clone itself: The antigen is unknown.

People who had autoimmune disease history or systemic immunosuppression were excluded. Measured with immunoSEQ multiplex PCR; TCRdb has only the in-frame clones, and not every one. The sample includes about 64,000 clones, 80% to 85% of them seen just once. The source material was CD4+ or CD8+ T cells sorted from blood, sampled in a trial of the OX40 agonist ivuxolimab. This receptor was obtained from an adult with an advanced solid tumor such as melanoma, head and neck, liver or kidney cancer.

The CDR3 DNA sequence: TGTGCCAGCAGCGTTGGGAATTGGGGGCTAGGACAGAACTATGGCTACACCTTC. It translates to CASSVGNWGLGQNYGYTF. V is TRBV5-8 and J is TRBJ1-2, with D perhaps matching TRBD1 (6 bases). Trimming removed 4 bases from V and 2 bases from J, with 24 bases in between. Germline-derived CDR1 and CDR2 are SGHTS and YDEGEE. The CDR3 is made up of 18 amino acids.